This note documents a single TCR beta chain sequence. This sample was taken from a study of cytomegalovirus exposure and HLA in healthy donors. Trimming took 3 bases from V and 5 from J, leaving 13 bases between them. Germline V gives CDR1 MNHEY, CDR2 SVGAGI. The CDR3 length is 14 residues. Amplification used 60 Vbeta primers and 13 Jbeta primers. Profiled with immunoSEQ multiplex PCR; TCRdb holds only in-frame clones, not every one. The sample holds 75,000 to 100,000 clones, just under 80% seen once. This clonotype was obtained from a man in his thirties or forties in good health and CMV-seronegative. The chain joins TRBV6-5 to TRBJ1-1; D not resolved. Sequencing was performed on PBMCs. In DNA, the CDR3 is TGTGCCAGCAGTTATCAGGTCGGAGGGACTGAAGCTTTCTTT. Its protein is CASSYQVGGTEAFF.